These 26 T cell receptor beta chains originate from one sample sequenced in a study of response to subunit inactivated influenza vaccine. TCRdb fed the RT-PCR reads into MiXCR, producing one record per CDR3 protein. The table lists 650,000 or so distinct CDR3 sequences, approximately 14% of them singletons. The sequenced sample was PBMCs from blood, obtained around two weeks before vaccination. The receptors were gathered from a man aged 50-60 years who received an inactivated influenza vaccine.

In its sample, this clonotype was seen many times. The genes are TRBV5-1 and TRBJ1-6; tentatively, D is TRBD1 (5 bases). CDR3 length: 15 amino acids. CDR1 SGHRS and CDR2 YFSETQ come from the germline V gene. V was pared by 2 bases and J by 6 bases, with 12 bases between. The CDR3 is CASSFIRDANSPLHF. CDR3 bases: TGCGCCAGCAGCTTCATACGGGACGCTAATTCACCCCTCCACTTT.

The chain joins TRBV12-3 or TRBV12-4 to TRBJ2-5, with 9 bases identical to TRBD1. The CDR3 spans 16 residues. The ends lost 4 bases at V and 4 bases at J; junction bases unmatched: 10. Here the CDR3 reads CASSWGTGQGRETQYF. CDR3 nucleotide sequence: TGTGCCAGCAGTTGGGGAACGGGACAGGGTAGAGAGACCCAGTACTTC.

There are many counts of this clonotype. The chain carries TRBV15 and TRBJ2-3, with D tentatively TRBD1 (5 bases). V dropped 1 base and J dropped 5 bases, with 10 bases sitting between them. CDR3 length: 14 amino acids. Germline V CDR1 and CDR2: LNHNV, YYDKDF (reference sequence). The CDR3 is CATSRVRVGDTQYF. CDR3 nucleotides: TGTGCCACCAGCAGAGTCAGGGTTGGAGATACGCAGTATTTT.

The chain employs TRBV9 and TRBJ2-1; the D is unclear. Trimming cost V 4 bases and J 6 bases, with 11 bases left between them. Germline CDR1 reads SGDLS; CDR2 reads YYNGEE. The CDR3 is 13 amino acids. In DNA, the CDR3 is TGTGCCAGCAGCTTTCAGGACCTCAATGAGCAGTTCTTC. As protein: CASSFQDLNEQFF.

This clonotype was detected many times. The rearrangement joins TRBV6-1 to TRBJ1-6; weak D call: TRBD1 (6 bases). The CDR3 spans 14 residues. The germline gives CDR1 MNHNS, CDR2 SASEGT. V was shortened by 6 bases and J by 5 bases, with 11 bases between the two germline ends. Written as DNA, the CDR3 is TGTGCCAGCAGGCTTGACAGGAATAATTCACCCCTCCACTTT. Protein sequence: CASRLDRNNSPLHF.

This clonotype was seen a handful of times. The chain uses TRBV6-2 or TRBV6-3 and TRBJ1-2; D not certain. V shed 5 bases and J shed 7 bases, with 8 bases lying between them. The CDR3 has 11 residues. The V gene's germline CDR1 is MNHEY and CDR2 SVGEGT. The CDR3 DNA follows: TGTGCCAGCAGTGATTTAGGTGGCTACACCTTC. This codes for CASSDLGGYTF.

This clonotype was observed a few times. The V and J genes are TRBV12-3 or TRBV12-4 and TRBJ1-1, with D unclear. The CDR3 runs 14 residues. V was trimmed by 7 bases and J by 2 bases, leaving 14 bases between them. For the CDR3, the DNA is TGTGCCAGCACCAAAGGGAACCCCAACACTGAAGCTTTCTTT. This gives the protein CASTKGNPNTEAFF.

In its sample, this clonotype was seen a few times. This chain uses TRBV10-3 with TRBJ1-4, with unresolved D. The V gene's germline CDR1 is ENHRY and CDR2 SYGVKD. The CDR3 has 15 residues. The V end was cut by 0 bases, the J end by 4 bases, with 9 bases between. The CDR3, as DNA: TGTGCCATCAGTGAGTCGGGAAGGTTTAATGAAAAACTGTTTTTT. Amino acids: CAISESGRFNEKLFF.

The rearrangement uses TRBV7-8 and TRBJ2-1; 8 bases fit TRBD2. J lost 4 bases, V lost 5 bases, and 7 bases had no gene match. Germline-derived CDR1 and CDR2 are SGHVS and FQNEAQ. The CDR3 is 15 amino acids. CDR3 in amino acids: CASSPRGARYNEQFF. The CDR3 DNA reads TGTGCCAGCAGCCCGCGGGGGGCGAGGTACAATGAGCAGTTCTTC.

The chain has TRBV5-6 and TRBJ2-3; D is undetermined. Per germline, CDR1 SGHDT and CDR2 YYEEEE. The CDR3 extends over 14 amino acids. Trimming left V 0 bases short and J 0 bases short, with 5 bases between. CDR3 sequence: CASSLVKSTDTQYF. In DNA form, the CDR3 reads TGTGCCAGCAGCTTGGTAAAGAGCACAGATACGCAGTATTTT.

The sample holds a few counts of this clonotype. The rearrangement joins TRBV3-1 to TRBJ1-5; no clear D gene. V lost 1 base and J lost 9, with 13 bases in between. From germline, CDR1 is LGHDT and CDR2 YNNKEL (reference sequence). The CDR3 has 14 residues. The CDR3 sequence: CASSQGSGPWPQHF. The CDR3 DNA sequence: TGTGCCAGCAGCCAAGGGTCCGGGCCCTGGCCCCAGCATTTT.

The gene calls are TRBV10-3 and TRBJ2-4; a possible D gene is TRBD1 (5 bases). The CDR3 length is 15 residues. Germline V gene lookup returns CDR1 ENHRY and CDR2 SYGVKD. Deletions cut 2 bases from V and 5 bases from J, with 13 bases between. The CDR3: CAISEGVGAENIQYF. DNA for the CDR3: TGTGCCATCAGTGAGGGGGTAGGGGCAGAAAACATTCAGTACTTC.

The V call is TRBV25-1, the J call TRBJ2-6; D might be TRBD1 or TRBD2, each matching 5 bases. CDR3 length equals 19 residues. V lost 5 bases, J lost 4 bases, and 24 bases lay in between. Germline V CDR1 and CDR2: MGHDK, SYGVNS. The CDR3 DNA reads TGTGCCAGCAGTATTTCCTCCCGGGGCAGGTTCGCCGGGGCCAACGTCCTGACTTTC. It encodes CASSISSRGRFAGANVLTF.

The chain has TRBV5-1 and TRBJ2-7; D ambiguous. Germline V gene sequence: CDR1 SGHRS, CDR2 YFSETQ. CDR3 size: 16 residues. Trimming took 4 bases from V and 4 from J, leaving 21 bases between them. The CDR3 here is CASSDPRSVTSYEQYF. CDR3 nucleotides: TGCGCCAGCAGCGACCCCCGGTCAGTCACTTCGTACGAGCAGTACTTC.

The J gene is TRBJ2-4, the V gene TRBV4-2; 9 bases are a match to TRBD2. The CDR3 has 15 amino acids. The germline V gene has CDR1 LGHNA and CDR2 YNFKEQ. V lost 0 bases to trimming and J lost 11 bases; unmatched junction nucleotides: 8. The CDR3 here is CASSQDTGLAFVQYF. The CDR3 DNA reads as TGTGCCAGCAGCCAAGATACGGGACTAGCATTCGTTCAGTACTTC.

This clonotype turned up a few times. The rearrangement uses TRBV15 and TRBJ2-1, with a tentative D call TRBD2 (6 bases). The CDR3 has 16 residues. The germline CDR1 and CDR2 sequences are LNHNV and YYDKDF (reference sequence). The V end lost 0 bases, the J end lost 1 base, and 10 bases lay between the germline ends. CDR3 bases: TGTGCCACCAGCAGAGATCTAGCGAATTCCTACAATGAGCAGTTCTTC. Protein: CATSRDLANSYNEQFF.

This clonotype showed up just a few times. The chain uses TRBV11-2 and TRBJ2-5; 8 bases align to TRBD1. This CDR3 comprises 15 residues. Germline assignment: CDR1 SGHAT and CDR2 FQNNGV. The ends lost 5 bases at V and 5 bases at J; junction bases unmatched: 10. The CDR3 DNA sequence: TGTGCCAGCAGCAGCGTGCGACAGGGGATGGAGACCCAGTACTTC. As protein: CASSSVRQGMETQYF.

This clonotype came up many times. The chain couples TRBV7-2 to TRBJ1-6, with no clear D. Deletions cut 2 bases from V and 0 bases from J, with 5 bases between. The germline V gene encodes CDR1 SGHTA and CDR2 FQGNSA. The CDR3 totals 15 residues. CDR3 in amino acids: CASSLRSSYNSPLHF. The CDR3 DNA is TGTGCCAGCAGCTTACGGAGCTCCTATAATTCACCCCTCCACTTT.

The chain couples TRBV5-1 to TRBJ2-5; D is unclear. Germline V CDR1 and CDR2: SGHRS, YFSETQ. The length of the CDR3 is 14 residues. V was trimmed by 0 bases and J by 3 bases, leaving 9 bases between them. CDR3 protein: CASSLEGREETQYF. Here the CDR3 DNA reads TGCGCCAGCAGCTTGGAAGGTCGGGAAGAGACCCAGTACTTC.

The V gene is TRBV5-1, the J gene TRBJ2-7; tentative D call: TRBD2 (6 bases). The CDR3 is made up of 14 amino acids. V lost 2 bases, J lost 4 bases, and 13 bases lay in between. Germline assignment: CDR1 SGHRS and CDR2 YFSETQ. Written as DNA, the CDR3 is TGCGCCAGCAGCTTTGACCCACGGGGGTACGAGCAGTACTTC. The encoded protein is CASSFDPRGYEQYF.

This clonotype has ten or more counts. The chain is built from TRBV27 and TRBJ2-3; 13 nucleotides align to TRBD2. This CDR3 region has 14 residues. In germline, CDR1 is MNHEY, CDR2 SMNVEV (reference sequence). V lost 10 bases and J lost 4; bases outside the gene matches: 5. The chain's CDR3 is CATSGLAGADTQYF. The CDR3 DNA reads TGTGCCACCAGCGGACTAGCGGGAGCAGATACGCAGTATTTT.

The genes are TRBV4-1 and TRBJ1-5; D not certain. The germline V and J ends were trimmed by 1 base and 6 bases, with 16 bases remaining between them. The germline V gene has CDR1 MGHRA and CDR2 YSYEKL. This CDR3 is built from 16 residues. In nucleotides, the CDR3 is TGCGCCAGCAGCCAAGTTGGTCGAGGTACATCTCAGCCCCAGCATTTT. This translates into CASSQVGRGTSQPQHF.

There are many counts of this clonotype. This chain links TRBV12-5 with TRBJ2-7, with D unclear. The germline gives CDR1 LGHNT, CDR2 FRNRAP. This CDR3 contains 12 residues. V lost 6 bases and J 5 bases, leaving 11 bases between the germline ends. CDR3 residues: CASGTSLNEQYF. The CDR3 DNA reads as TGTGCTAGTGGGACATCTTTGAACGAGCAGTACTTC. Filled out from reference TRBV12-5 and TRBJ2-7, the complete variable domain reads DARVTQTPRHKVTEMGQEVTMRCQPILGHNTVFWYRQTMMQGLELLAYFRNRAPLDDSGMPKDRFSAEMPDATLATLKIQPSEPRDSAVYFCASGTSLNEQYFGPGTRLTVT.

This clonotype was recorded many times. The chain links TRBV3-1 to TRBJ2-7; D not certain. Germline assignment: CDR1 LGHDT and CDR2 YNNKEL (reference sequence). V dropped 1 base and J dropped 12 bases, with 16 bases sitting between them. CDR3 length: 13 amino acids. The CDR3 nucleotides read TGTGCCAGCAGCCAAGTCGGTCAGCCAAGGGTGTACTTC. It yields the protein CASSQVGQPRVYF.

The rearrangement links TRBV5-4 to TRBJ2-1, with D uncertain. This CDR3 has 14 residues. V shed 0 bases and J shed 8 bases, with 12 bases lying between them. Germline V gene sequence: CDR1 SGHNT, CDR2 YYREEE (reference sequence). The CDR3 coding sequence is TGTGCCAGCAGCTTGGTAGGTAGAGCGTATGAGCAGTTCTTC. Translated, it gives CASSLVGRAYEQFF.

This chain joins TRBV6-5 and TRBJ2-3, with D perhaps assigned TRBD1 or TRBD2 (5 bases each). Trimming stripped 4 bases from V and 6 bases from J, with 17 bases between. The V gene's germline CDR1 is MNHEY and CDR2 SVGAGI. This CDR3 has 15 amino acids. The CDR3 loop is CASSSGSGWGDTQYF. CDR3 nucleotides: TGTGCCAGCAGTTCGGGATCGGGCTGGGGCGATACGCAGTATTTT.